The present TCR beta chain was sequenced within a study of Ad26.COV2.S vaccination and SARS-CoV-2 variants. For the study at large: In the study, Ad26.COV2.S was injected intramuscularly once, or twice 56 days apart. Study-level results: Spike-specific TCR breadth in vaccine recipients exceeded that seen in placebo recipients. Substantial breadth was reported for post-vaccination spike-specific CD8+ and CD4+ T cells.

Method: immunoSEQ multiplex PCR; TCRdb's copy keeps in-frame clones and lacks some. The sample lists about 370,000 clones; about 89% were seen once. CDR3 size: 15 residues. Germline CDR1 reads LGHDT; CDR2 reads YNNKEL (reference sequence). V was clipped by 4 bases and J by 2 bases, with 14 bases between them. Described treatment: some 19 received Ad26.COV2.S at low or high dose, single or two shots; about 5 received placebo; per-sample allocation not given. On day 63 after the first injection, vaccine and placebo recipients gave samples. Of note for this clone: Its specificity is unknown.

The source of this sequence is a person aged 18 to 59 who received the Ad26.COV2.S COVID-19 vaccine or a placebo. The rearrangement uses TRBV3-1 (or the pseudogene TRBV3-2) and TRBJ1-1, with D perhaps TRBD1 (6 bases). The sequences come from peripheral blood, collected in a trial of Ad26.COV2.S vaccine versus placebo. The CDR3 region has the DNA TGTGCCAGCAGCCTATCCGACGGGGGCAACACTGAAGCTTTCTTT. Its protein is CASSLSDGGNTEAFF.